Listed below are T cell receptor beta chains from one sample, sequenced in a study of cytomegalovirus exposure and HLA in healthy donors. Profiled with immunoSEQ multiplex PCR; TCRdb holds only in-frame clones, not every one. The repertoire has around 220,000 clones, roughly 88% of them found once; the top ten carry over 2.5%. Sequencing input: PBMCs. Source of these receptors: a woman between 18 and 29 years old in good health and CMV-seronegative. Both conserved end residues are part of each CDR3. The D gene is left open where the match is weak. For some rows the clone size is stated as once, few or many, or as a class when expanded; others skip it.

V	size	D	J	CDR3	DNA
TRBV10-3	NA	TRBD1	TRBJ2-7	CAIRGQGAISYEQYF	TGTGCCATCAGGGGACAGGGGGCGATCTCCTACGAGCAGTACTTC
TRBV7-9	NA	TRBD2	TRBJ2-4	CASSYGTSGSLAKNIQYF	TGTGCCAGCAGCTACGGGACTAGCGGGAGTCTGGCCAAAAACATTCAGTACTTC
TRBV5-8	NA	NA	TRBJ1-5	CASSFGQNQPQHF	TGTGCCAGCAGCTTCGGACAGAATCAGCCCCAGCATTTT
TRBV4-3	few	NA	TRBJ2-3	CASSRRGGTSGDTQYF	TGCGCCAGCAGCCGGCGAGGGGGAACCTCGGGAGATACGCAGTATTTT
TRBV9	NA	NA	TRBJ1-1	CASSVGGSHTEAFF	TGTGCCAGCAGCGTAGGAGGCAGTCACACTGAAGCTTTCTTT
TRBV9	NA	TRBD1	TRBJ1-5	CASSAGQPNQPQHF	TGTGCCAGCAGCGCGGGACAGCCCAATCAGCCCCAGCATTTT
TRBV7-9	NA	NA	TRBJ2-7	CASSYALAGAYEQYF	TGTGCCAGCAGTTACGCTCTAGCAGGGGCCTACGAGCAGTACTTC
TRBV28	NA	NA	TRBJ2-7	CASSFRGDSYEQYF	TGTGCCAGCAGTTTCAGGGGCGACTCCTACGAGCAGTACTTC
TRBV4-1	NA	NA	TRBJ1-3	CASSQVRGARNTIYF	TGCGCCAGCAGCCAAGTTCGGGGGGCGAGAAACACCATATATTTT
TRBV5-1	NA	NA	TRBJ2-1	CASSSTGLYNEQFF	TGCGCCAGCAGCTCCACGGGACTCTACAATGAGCAGTTCTTC
TRBV28	NA	TRBD2	TRBJ2-7	CASSRLSGRGHEQYF	TGTGCCAGCAGTCGCCTTAGCGGGAGAGGGCACGAGCAGTACTTC
TRBV11-2	NA	NA	TRBJ2-7	CASSLGAGSSEQYF	TGTGCCAGCAGCTTAGGGGCAGGGTCGAGCGAGCAGTACTTC
TRBV15	NA	TRBD2	TRBJ2-6	CATSSGRISGANVLTF	TGTGCCACCTCTAGCGGGAGGATCTCTGGGGCCAACGTCCTGACTTTC
TRBV6-5	NA	NA	TRBJ2-3	CASSYPPSVRTDTQYF	TGTGCCAGCAGTTACCCCCCTAGCGTCCGCACAGATACGCAGTATTTT
TRBV29-1	NA	NA	TRBJ2-3	CSVEGGRVGTDTQYF	TGCAGCGTTGAGGGGGGGCGAGTGGGGACAGATACGCAGTATTTT
TRBV27	once	TRBD2	TRBJ2-7	CASSKGLALSYEQYF	TGTGCCAGCAGTAAGGGACTAGCGCTCTCCTACGAGCAGTACTTC
TRBV2	NA	NA	TRBJ2-7	CASSDPRWGQDSIYEQYF	TGTGCCAGCAGTGATCCAAGATGGGGCCAGGACAGTATCTACGAGCAGTACTTC
TRBV7-8	NA	NA	TRBJ2-2	CASSLTANTGELFF	TGTGCCAGCAGCTTGACAGCGAACACCGGGGAGCTGTTTTTT
TRBV6-1	few	TRBD2	TRBJ2-7	CASSESTSGSYEQYF	TGTGCCAGCAGTGAGTCTACTAGCGGGAGTTACGAGCAGTACTTC
TRBV25-1	NA	NA	TRBJ1-1	CASSALTGTEAFF	TGTGCCAGCAGTGCCCTAACGGGCACTGAAGCTTTCTTT
TRBV27	NA	NA	TRBJ2-1	CASSLNRNSYNEQFF	TGTGCCAGCAGTTTAAACAGGAACTCCTACAATGAGCAGTTCTTC
TRBV19	NA	TRBD1	TRBJ2-7	CASSQGGTGGSEQYF	TGTGCCAGTAGCCAAGGGGGGACAGGGGGTTCCGAGCAGTACTTC
TRBV6-1	NA	TRBD2	TRBJ2-7	CASSEGTSGTSGRSYEQYF	TGTGCCAGCAGTGAAGGAACCTCCGGGACTAGCGGGAGGTCCTACGAGCAGTACTTC
TRBV27	NA	NA	TRBJ2-7	CASSSHRVSYEQYF	TGTGCCAGCAGTTCTCACAGGGTCTCCTACGAGCAGTACTTC
TRBV2	NA	NA	TRBJ2-5	CASSVRRPSQETQYF	TGTGCCAGCAGTGTGAGGAGACCAAGCCAAGAGACCCAGTACTTC
TRBV19	NA	TRBD1	TRBJ2-3	CASSVATGASDTQYF	TGTGCCAGTAGTGTCGCGACAGGGGCTTCGGATACGCAGTATTTT
TRBV4-1	NA	TRBD1	TRBJ2-7	CASSQALNSGGSYEQYF	TGCGCCAGCAGCCAAGCGTTAAATTCAGGGGGCTCCTACGAGCAGTACTTC
TRBV9	NA	TRBD2	TRBJ2-3	CASSNGRVTDTQYF	TGTGCCAGCAGCAACGGGAGGGTGACAGATACGCAGTATTTT
TRBV27	NA	TRBD2	TRBJ2-5	CASSGTSGLQETQYF	TGTGCCAGCAGTGGGACTAGCGGGTTGCAAGAGACCCAGTACTTC
TRBV7-3	NA	NA	TRBJ2-5	CASSLRDRPQETQYF	TGTGCCAGCAGCTTAAGAGACAGACCCCAAGAGACCCAGTACTTC
TRBV27	NA	TRBD1	TRBJ1-1	CASSSRTGWAANTEAFF	TGTGCCAGCAGTTCCCGGACAGGGTGGGCCGCGAACACTGAAGCTTTCTTT
TRBV13	NA	TRBD1	TRBJ2-7	CASSPGGRGYEQYF	TGTGCCAGCAGCCCAGGGGGTCGGGGCTACGAGCAGTACTTC
TRBV5-1	NA	NA	TRBJ1-3	CASSAGTAGNTIYF	TGCGCCAGCAGCGCGGGGACGGCGGGAAACACCATATATTTT
TRBV6-5	NA	NA	TRBJ1-2	CASSYNSGSAEYGYTF	TGTGCCAGCAGTTATAATAGCGGGTCGGCTGAGTATGGCTACACCTTC
TRBV30	NA	NA	TRBJ2-3	CAWSVRGSSTDTQYF	TGTGCCTGGAGTGTACGAGGCTCTAGCACAGATACGCAGTATTTT
TRBV28	NA	TRBD2	TRBJ2-2	CASSLRGGRNTGELFF	TGTGCCAGCAGCCTACGGGGGGGGCGCAACACCGGGGAGCTGTTTTTT
TRBV7-6	NA	TRBD2	TRBJ2-3	CASIQFSGSSTDTQYF	TGTGCCAGCATACAGTTTAGCGGGTCTAGCACAGATACGCAGTATTTT
TRBV7-6	once	TRBD1	TRBJ1-4	CASSPQGQGGEKLFF	TGTGCCAGCAGCCCACAGGGACAGGGAGGTGAAAAACTGTTTTTT
TRBV7-9	NA	NA	TRBJ2-7	CASSLGTAPGEQYF	TGTGCCAGCAGCTTAGGAACAGCTCCTGGCGAGCAGTACTTC
TRBV5-1	NA	TRBD1	TRBJ1-3	CASSLGRDRGDSGNTIYF	TGCGCCAGCAGCTTAGGCCGGGACAGGGGGGACTCTGGAAACACCATATATTTT
TRBV30	once	TRBD2	TRBJ2-1	CAVVLADYNEQFF	TGTGCCGTGGTACTAGCGGATTACAATGAGCAGTTCTTC
TRBV2	NA	TRBD1	TRBJ1-1	CASRVDRENTEAFF	TGTGCCAGCAGAGTCGACAGGGAGAACACTGAAGCTTTCTTT
TRBV4-2	few	TRBD2	TRBJ2-1	CASSQDTGSGNNEQFF	TGTGCCAGCAGCCAAGATACGGGTAGCGGGAACAATGAGCAGTTCTTC
TRBV7-2	NA	TRBD2	TRBJ2-1	CASSFRTRSNEQFF	TGTGCCAGCAGCTTCCGGACTAGAAGCAATGAGCAGTTCTTC
TRBV5-5	NA	TRBD1	TRBJ2-1	CASSVTGTGDYNEQFF	TGTGCCAGCAGCGTAACCGGGACAGGGGATTACAATGAGCAGTTCTTC
TRBV10-3	NA	TRBD1	TRBJ2-3	CAISETGGETDTQYF	TGTGCCATCAGTGAGACAGGGGGCGAGACAGATACGCAGTATTTT
TRBV29-1	NA	NA	TRBJ2-3	CSVEDRSNTDTQYF	TGCAGCGTTGAAGACAGGTCAAACACAGATACGCAGTATTTT
TRBV7-2	NA	TRBD1	TRBJ2-5	CASSSDRGLVQETQYF	TGTGCCAGCAGCTCCGACAGGGGGCTGGTCCAAGAGACCCAGTACTTC
TRBV5-1	few	TRBD1	TRBJ2-7	CASSLEPRDRGYEQYF	TGCGCCAGCAGCTTGGAACCTCGGGACAGGGGCTACGAGCAGTACTTC